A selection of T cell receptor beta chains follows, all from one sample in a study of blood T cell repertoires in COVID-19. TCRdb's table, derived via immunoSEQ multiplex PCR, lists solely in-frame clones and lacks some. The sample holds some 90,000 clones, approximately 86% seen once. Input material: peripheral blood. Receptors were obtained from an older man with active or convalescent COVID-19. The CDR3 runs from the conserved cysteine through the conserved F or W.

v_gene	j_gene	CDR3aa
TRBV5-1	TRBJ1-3	CASSLETTGTGNTIYF
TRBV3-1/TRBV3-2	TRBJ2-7	CASSQGVGSQSYEQYF
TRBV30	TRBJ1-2	CALFPRTGVYGYTF
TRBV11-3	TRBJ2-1	CASSTRTSGEQFF
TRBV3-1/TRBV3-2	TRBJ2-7	CASSHRQHSVGDEQYF
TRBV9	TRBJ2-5	CASSGGQGFLETQYF
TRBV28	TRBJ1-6	CASSSQQGSYNSPLHF
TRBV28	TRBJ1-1	CASRAGPSNTEAFF
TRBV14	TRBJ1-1	CASSPRQGSNTEAFF
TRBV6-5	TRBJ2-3	CASGPGGGADTQYF
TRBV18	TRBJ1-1	CASSPGQRGTEAFF
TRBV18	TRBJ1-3	CASSPTARSGNTIYF
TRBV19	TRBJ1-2	CASIPGTGKEVYGYTF
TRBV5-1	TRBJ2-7	CASRDGSLAVGEQYF
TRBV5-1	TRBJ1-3	CASSPGTGRDTIYF
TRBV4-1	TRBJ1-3	CASSQLQGVRNTIYF
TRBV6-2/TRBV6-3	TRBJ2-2	CASSKGGGRNTGELFF
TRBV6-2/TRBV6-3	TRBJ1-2	CASSPESVGYGYTF
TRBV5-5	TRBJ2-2	CASRPTGGGPNTGELFF
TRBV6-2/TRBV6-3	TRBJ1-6	CASSYLLWNSPLHF
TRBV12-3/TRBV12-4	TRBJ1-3	CASSLGRGDTIYF
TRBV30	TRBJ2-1	CAWSPGGGYNEQFF
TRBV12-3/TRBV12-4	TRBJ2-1	CASSSGGLQFF
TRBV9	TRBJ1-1	CASSPRQAAAEAFF
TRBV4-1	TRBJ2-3	CASSQVPAGADTQYF
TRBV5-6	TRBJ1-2	CASRLAGGYTF
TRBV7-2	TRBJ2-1	CASSLVLAGGPRFF
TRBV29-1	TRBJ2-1	CSVVGHGQTSGLEQFF
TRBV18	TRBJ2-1	CASSPTPGGREQFF
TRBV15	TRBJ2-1	CATSRGTGGYNEQFF
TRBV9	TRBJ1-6	CASSPFAGNSPLHF